The 18 T cell receptor beta chains below all came from one sample that was sequenced in a study of beta chain features in type 1 diabetes. Antigens for these TCRs are unknown. All of the isolated RNA was reverse transcribed, so expressed TCRB transcripts were sequenced. Clones were read by immunoSEQ multiplex PCR, and TCRdb kept only the in-frame ones, dropping some. The data hold 95,000 to 150,000 clones, with around 17% observed a single time. Study-level points and caveats: Moderately but significantly shorter TCRB CDR3s were found in Type 1 diabetes patients in all four CD4+ subsets.

The sequenced sample consisted of central memory CD4+ T cells from blood. The receptors derive from a man aged 25 to 40 with type 1 diabetes.

J is TRBJ1-5 and V is TRBV28, with TRBD1 matching 9 bases. The CDR3 covers 16 residues. CDR1 MDHEN and CDR2 SYDVKM come from the germline V gene. V was clipped by 6 bases and J by 7 bases; unmatched bases: 13. In DNA, the CDR3 is TGTGCCAGCAGCCGCAATCCGGGACAGGGCTTCCAGCCCCAGCATTTT. Encoded protein: CASSRNPGQGFQPQHF.

This clone was counted only a few times. The chain couples TRBV7-2 to TRBJ2-3; D may match TRBD1 or TRBD2 (5 bases each). V was shortened by 7 bases and J by 0 bases, with 11 bases between the two germline ends. Germline CDR1 is SGHTA and CDR2 is FQGNSA. This CDR3 spans 14 amino acids. The CDR3 nucleotides read TGTGCCAGCACAACAGGACTGAGCACAGATACGCAGTATTTT. The encoded protein is CASTTGLSTDTQYF.

The rearrangement links TRBV7-2 to TRBJ1-2; no clear D gene. Trimming cost V 0 bases and J 8 bases, with 7 bases left between them. This CDR3 is 12 amino acids long. CDR1 and CDR2 (germline): SGHTA, FQGNSA. The CDR3 is CASSLAGSGYTF. The CDR3 DNA reads TGTGCCAGCAGCTTAGCGGGGTCCGGCTACACCTTC.

The chain employs TRBV7-9 and TRBJ2-1; no clear D. Germline lookup yields CDR1 SEHNR and CDR2 FQNEAQ (reference sequence). CDR3 length: 12 amino acids. Trimming shortened V by 5 bases and J by 7 bases, and 9 bases separated the two germline ends. The CDR3 DNA reads as TGTGCCAGCAGCCGTCATGTGAATGAGCAGTTCTTC. Encoded protein: CASSRHVNEQFF.

The rearrangement uses TRBV5-4 and TRBJ2-7; 8 positions match TRBD1. Trimming took 3 bases from V and 6 from J; bases not matched to a gene: 2. This CDR3 region has 12 residues. The germline V gene has CDR1 SGHNT and CDR2 YYREEE (reference sequence). The CDR3 sequence is CASSWGQVEQYF. CDR3 nucleotides: TGTGCCAGCAGCTGGGGACAGGTCGAGCAGTACTTC.

In its sample, this clone was seen a few times. The chain couples TRBV4-2 to TRBJ2-7; D unclear. The CDR3 sequence is 14 residues long. CDR1 is LGHNA, CDR2 YNFKEQ, per germline. Trimming removed 1 base at V and 3 bases at J, with 10 bases between. The CDR3: CASSQGAVYYEQYF. As DNA, the CDR3 is TGTGCCAGCAGCCAAGGGGCAGTTTACTACGAGCAGTACTTC.

This rearrangement joins TRBV28 to TRBJ2-1; tentative D call: TRBD2 (7 bases). The V end was cut by 4 bases, the J end by 2 bases, with 15 bases between. The germline gives CDR1 MDHEN, CDR2 SYDVKM. The CDR3 runs to 16 residues. The CDR3 sequence is CASSSHRGAPYNEQFF. For the CDR3, the DNA is TGTGCCAGCAGTTCCCACCGGGGGGCCCCCTACAATGAGCAGTTCTTC.

This clone was recorded a few times. The genes are TRBV7-2 and TRBJ2-1; the D gene is possibly TRBD1 (6 bases). CDR1 and CDR2 from the germline V gene are SGHTA and FQGNSA. The CDR3 is 14 amino acids. The V end was cut by 5 bases, the J end by 2 bases, with 10 bases between. The CDR3 protein is CASSPQGTYNEQFF. CDR3 sequence (DNA): TGTGCCAGCAGCCCTCAGGGGACCTACAATGAGCAGTTCTTC.

Notes on this clone: A far larger clone lies a single base away; this is likely a read error. The J gene is TRBJ2-1, the V gene TRBV11-2; D possibly corresponds to TRBD1 (5 bases). The CDR3 runs 15 residues. V was trimmed by 1 base and J by 5 bases, leaving 12 bases between them. CDR1 SGHAT and CDR2 FQNNGV come from the germline V gene. Written as DNA, the CDR3 is TGTGCCAGCAGCTTAGTGCCAGGGCGGAACAATGAGCAGTTCTTC. This sequence encodes CASSLVPGRNNEQFF.

This clone was detected a few times. The chain combines TRBV4-3 with TRBJ1-2; no clear D gene. CDR3 length: 14 residues. V lost 0 bases, J lost 4 bases, and 9 bases lay in between. CDR1 and CDR2 from the germline V gene are LGHNA and YSLEER. The CDR3 loop reads CASSQDPGLYGYTF. The CDR3 DNA follows: TGCGCCAGCAGCCAAGATCCGGGTCTCTATGGCTACACCTTC.

V and J are TRBV19 and TRBJ1-1; D is unclear. The CDR3 spans 13 residues. The V end was cut by 5 bases, the J end by 1 base, with 8 bases between. Looked up from germline, CDR1 is LNHDA and CDR2 is SQIVND (reference sequence). CDR3 nucleotides: TGTGCCAGTAGTGGCAGCCAGAACACTGAAGCTTTCTTT. This encodes CASSGSQNTEAFF.

This clone has more than one count but fewer than ten. The chain carries TRBV4-3 and TRBJ2-3; TRBD2 agrees at 7 bases. CDR1 and CDR2 (germline): LGHNA, YSLEER. CDR3 length: 17 residues. The V gene end was trimmed by 0 bases and the J gene end by 5 bases; junction bases not matched to a gene: 11. The CDR3 DNA follows: TGCGCCAGCAGCCAAGATTTCGGGACCCGCGGGGGAGATACGCAGTATTTT. This sequence encodes CASSQDFGTRGGDTQYF.

This clone has only a few counts. V is TRBV18 and J is TRBJ1-2, with D unresolved. V was cut by 2 bases and J by 5 bases, with 9 bases left in between. Germline-derived CDR1 and CDR2 are KGHSH and LQKENI. This CDR3 has 13 residues. CDR3 loop: CASSPDPEYGYTF. CDR3 bases: TGTGCCAGCTCACCAGACCCAGAGTATGGCTACACCTTC.

This clone was observed a few times. The chain combines TRBV9 with TRBJ2-3, with 9 bases matching TRBD1. Trimming at V came to 0 bases and at J to 4 bases, leaving 6 bases not matched to a gene. Germline lookup yields CDR1 SGDLS and CDR2 YYNGEE. This CDR3 comprises 16 residues. CDR3 sequence reads: CASSVVGTGSADTQYF. CDR3 in DNA: TGTGCCAGCAGCGTAGTGGGGACAGGGAGTGCAGATACGCAGTATTTT.

This clone was recorded a few times. The rearrangement links TRBV5-1 to TRBJ2-3; no definite D call. This CDR3 region has 15 residues. The germline CDR1 and CDR2 sequences are SGHRS and YFSETQ. The germline V and J ends were trimmed by 2 bases and 0 bases, with 10 bases remaining between them. CDR3 coding DNA: TGCGCCAGCAGCTTCAGGCCCCCTAGCACAGATACGCAGTATTTT. It codes for CASSFRPPSTDTQYF.

The chain joins TRBV5-1 to TRBJ1-4, with 9 bases aligning to TRBD1. After removal of 3 bases from V and 8 bases from J, the junction contained 8 bases not matched to a gene. Germline V gives CDR1 SGHRS, CDR2 YFSETQ. This CDR3 region has 15 residues. The DNA of the CDR3 is TGCGCCAGCAGCTCGGGACAGGGCCGGTCGGAAAAACTGTTTTTT. Its translation: CASSSGQGRSEKLFF.

V gene TRBV10-3 combines with J gene TRBJ2-3; TRBD1 aligns across 9 bases. The CDR3 is made up of 15 amino acids. Germline V gene lookup returns CDR1 ENHRY and CDR2 SYGVKD. The V and J ends lost 4 bases and 3 bases, in that order; junction bases with no gene match: 5. CDR3 coding DNA: TGTGCCATCAGTGGAAGGGACAGGGCAACAGATACGCAGTATTTT. Protein product: CAISGRDRATDTQYF.

This clone was detected many times. V is TRBV4-2 and J is TRBJ2-3; 8 nucleotides line up with TRBD2. Per germline, CDR1 LGHNA and CDR2 YNFKEQ. The CDR3 is made up of 14 amino acids. After removal of 4 bases from V and 0 bases from J, the junction contained 0 bases not matched to a gene. CDR3: CASSRLASTDTQYF. DNA for the CDR3: TGTGCCAGCAGCCGACTAGCGAGCACAGATACGCAGTATTTT.